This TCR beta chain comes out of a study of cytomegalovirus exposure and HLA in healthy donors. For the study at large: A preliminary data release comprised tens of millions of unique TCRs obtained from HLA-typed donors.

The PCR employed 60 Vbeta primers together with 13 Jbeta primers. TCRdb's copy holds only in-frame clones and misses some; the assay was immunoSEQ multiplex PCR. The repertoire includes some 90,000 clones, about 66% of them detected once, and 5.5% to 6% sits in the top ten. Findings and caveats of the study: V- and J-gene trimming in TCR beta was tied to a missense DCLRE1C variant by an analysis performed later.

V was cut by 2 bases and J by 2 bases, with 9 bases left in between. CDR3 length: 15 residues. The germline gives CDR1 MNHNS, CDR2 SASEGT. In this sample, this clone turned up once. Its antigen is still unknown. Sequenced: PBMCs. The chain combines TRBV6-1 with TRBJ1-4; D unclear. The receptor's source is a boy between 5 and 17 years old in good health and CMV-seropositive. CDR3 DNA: TGTGCCAGCAGTGAACGGCAGGCGACTAATGAAAAACTGTTTTTT. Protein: CASSERQATNEKLFF.